The rows below give T cell receptor beta chains drawn from one sample of a study of OX40 agonist ivuxolimab in advanced cancers. Generated by immunoSEQ multiplex PCR, the TCRdb table keeps only in-frame clones and is missing some. This sample carries approximately 89,000 clones, just over 90% of them seen once, and the ten largest clones take less than 0.75%. The source material was CD4+ or CD8+ T cells sorted from blood, sampled in a trial of the OX40 agonist ivuxolimab. These receptors were taken from an adult with an advanced solid tumor such as melanoma, head and neck, liver or kidney cancer. Both conserved end residues are part of each CDR3. A D gene is named only where the DNA matches it firmly. Expanded clones are given a class, and other clones once, few, many or no size at all.

abundance: -; v_gene: TRBV5-4; len: 14; j_gene: TRBJ2-7; d_gene: -; CDR3nt: TGTGCCAGCGGCGGTGGTGGGGGGCAATACGAGCAGTACTTC; CDR3aa: CASGGGGGQYEQYF
abundance: -; v_gene: TRBV11-3; len: 14; j_gene: TRBJ1-1; d_gene: TRBD1; CDR3nt: TGTGCCAGCAGCAAAGAACAGGGGGCTCCCGAAGCTTTCTTT; CDR3aa: CASSKEQGAPEAFF
abundance: -; v_gene: TRBV2; len: 12; j_gene: TRBJ1-4; d_gene: -; CDR3nt: TGTGCCAGCAGCAGGGTGATTGAAAAACTGTTTTTT; CDR3aa: CASSRVIEKLFF
abundance: few; v_gene: TRBV6-6; len: 16; j_gene: TRBJ2-7; d_gene: TRBD1; CDR3nt: TGTGCCAGCACCTTAACCGGGGACAGCATTTCCTACGAGCAGTACTTC; CDR3aa: CASTLTGDSISYEQYF
abundance: -; v_gene: TRBV10-3; len: 14; j_gene: TRBJ2-3; d_gene: -; CDR3nt: TGTGCCATCAGGGGACCGGGCCCCACAGATACGCAGTATTTT; CDR3aa: CAIRGPGPTDTQYF
abundance: -; v_gene: TRBV27; len: 16; j_gene: TRBJ1-4; d_gene: -; CDR3nt: TGTGCCAGCAGATGTAGACAGACTCAGGTTAATGAAAAACTGTTTTTT; CDR3aa: CASRCRQTQVNEKLFF
abundance: -; v_gene: TRBV30; len: 13; j_gene: TRBJ2-1; d_gene: TRBD1; CDR3nt: TGTGCCTGGAGCAAGGGGGCTGAGTATGAGCAGTTCTTC; CDR3aa: CAWSKGAEYEQFF
abundance: -; v_gene: TRBV6-6; len: 14; j_gene: TRBJ2-7; d_gene: -; CDR3nt: TGTGCCAGCAGTTCGCAGGGAATTCGGGACGAGCAGTACTTC; CDR3aa: CASSSQGIRDEQYF
abundance: -; v_gene: TRBV9; len: 15; j_gene: TRBJ1-4; d_gene: -; CDR3nt: TGTGCCAGCAGCGTCAATGGGCTAACTAATGAAAAACTGTTTTTT; CDR3aa: CASSVNGLTNEKLFF
abundance: once; v_gene: TRBV19; len: 15; j_gene: TRBJ2-6; d_gene: -; CDR3nt: TGTGCCAGTAGTATCCAGGGCTCTGGGGCCAACGTCCTGACTTTC; CDR3aa: CASSIQGSGANVLTF
abundance: -; v_gene: TRBV6-4; len: 14; j_gene: TRBJ1-2; d_gene: -; CDR3nt: TGTGCCAGCAGTGATTCACCCGGGCTCTACGGCTACACCTTC; CDR3aa: CASSDSPGLYGYTF
abundance: medium-sized; v_gene: TRBV30; len: 13; j_gene: TRBJ1-2; d_gene: TRBD1; CDR3nt: TGTGCCTGGACCACAGGGGGCAACTATGGCTACACCTTC; CDR3aa: CAWTTGGNYGYTF
abundance: once; v_gene: TRBV18; len: 14; j_gene: TRBJ1-4; d_gene: -; CDR3nt: TGTGCCAGCTCACCGACAGCGGGTGACGAAAAACTGTTTTTT; CDR3aa: CASSPTAGDEKLFF
abundance: -; v_gene: TRBV21-1; len: 15; j_gene: TRBJ2-3; d_gene: -; CDR3nt: TGTGCCAGCATTTCGGCACCACTAGAGACAGATACGCAGTATTTT; CDR3aa: CASISAPLETDTQYF
abundance: -; v_gene: TRBV14; len: 14; j_gene: TRBJ1-1; d_gene: -; CDR3nt: TGTGCCAGCAGCCGATGGGGGAGTGACACTGAAGCTTTCTTT; CDR3aa: CASSRWGSDTEAFF
abundance: -; v_gene: TRBV5-1; len: 15; j_gene: TRBJ2-7; d_gene: -; CDR3nt: TGCGCCAGCAGTAAGGCACCAGACAACTCCTACGAGCAGTACTTC; CDR3aa: CASSKAPDNSYEQYF
abundance: once; v_gene: TRBV30; len: 16; j_gene: TRBJ2-5; d_gene: TRBD1; CDR3nt: TGTGCCTGGAGTAAAATAACCGGGACAGGCCAAGAGACCCAGTACTTC; CDR3aa: CAWSKITGTGQETQYF